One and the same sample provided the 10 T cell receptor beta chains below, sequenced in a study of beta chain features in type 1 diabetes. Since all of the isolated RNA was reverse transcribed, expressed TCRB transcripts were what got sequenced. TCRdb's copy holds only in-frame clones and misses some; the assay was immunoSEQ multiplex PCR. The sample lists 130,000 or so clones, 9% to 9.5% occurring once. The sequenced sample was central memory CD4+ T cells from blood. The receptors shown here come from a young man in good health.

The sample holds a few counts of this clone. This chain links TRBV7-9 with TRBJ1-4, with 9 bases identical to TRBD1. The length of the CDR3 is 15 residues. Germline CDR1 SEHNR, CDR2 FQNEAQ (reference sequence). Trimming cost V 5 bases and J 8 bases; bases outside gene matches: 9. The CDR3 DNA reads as TGTGCCAGCAGCGCAAACAGGGGGCAACAGGAAAAACTGTTTTTT. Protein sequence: CASSANRGQQEKLFF.

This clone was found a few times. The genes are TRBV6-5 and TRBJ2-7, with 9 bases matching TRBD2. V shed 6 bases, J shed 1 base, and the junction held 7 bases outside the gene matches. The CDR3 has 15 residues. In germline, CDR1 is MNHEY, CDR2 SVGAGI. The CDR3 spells CASRPAGLASYEQYF. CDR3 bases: TGTGCCAGCAGGCCAGCGGGACTAGCATCCTACGAGCAGTACTTC.

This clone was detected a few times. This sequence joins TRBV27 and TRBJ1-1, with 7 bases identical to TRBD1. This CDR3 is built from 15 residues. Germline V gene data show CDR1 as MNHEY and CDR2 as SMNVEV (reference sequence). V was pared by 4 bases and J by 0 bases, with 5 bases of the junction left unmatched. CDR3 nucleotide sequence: TGTGCCAGCAGTTGGGACAGTTTTATGAACACTGAAGCTTTCTTT. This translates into CASSWDSFMNTEAFF.

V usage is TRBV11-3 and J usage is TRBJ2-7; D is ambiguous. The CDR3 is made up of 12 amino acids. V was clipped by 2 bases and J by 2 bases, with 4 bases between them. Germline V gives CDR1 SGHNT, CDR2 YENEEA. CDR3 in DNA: TGTGCCAGCAGCTTACATCCCTACGAGCAGTACTTC. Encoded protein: CASSLHPYEQYF. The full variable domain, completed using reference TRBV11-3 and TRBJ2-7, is EAGVVQSPRYKIIEKKQPVAFWCNPISGHNTLYWYLQNLGQGPELLIRYENEEAVDDSQLPKDRFSAERLKGVDSTLKIQPAELGDSAVYLCASSLHPYEQYFGPGTRLTVT.

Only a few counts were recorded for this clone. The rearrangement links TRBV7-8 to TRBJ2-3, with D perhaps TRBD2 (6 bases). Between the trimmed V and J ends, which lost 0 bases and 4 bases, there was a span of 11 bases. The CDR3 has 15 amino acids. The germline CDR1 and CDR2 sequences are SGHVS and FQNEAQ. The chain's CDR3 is CASSLAGGRSDTQYF. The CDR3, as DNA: TGTGCCAGCAGCTTAGCGGGGGGACGATCAGATACGCAGTATTTT.

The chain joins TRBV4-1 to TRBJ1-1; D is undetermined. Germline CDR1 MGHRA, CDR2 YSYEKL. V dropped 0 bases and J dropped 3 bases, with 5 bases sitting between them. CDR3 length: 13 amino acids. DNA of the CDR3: TGCGCCAGCAGCCAAGATCGGGACACTGAAGCTTTCTTT. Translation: CASSQDRDTEAFF.

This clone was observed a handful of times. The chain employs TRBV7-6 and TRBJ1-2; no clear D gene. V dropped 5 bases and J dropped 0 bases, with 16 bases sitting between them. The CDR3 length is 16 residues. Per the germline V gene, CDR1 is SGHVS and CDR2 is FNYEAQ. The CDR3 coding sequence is TGTGCCAGCAGCCCTCGGGCGGGGTTAGCTAACTATGGCTACACCTTC. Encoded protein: CASSPRAGLANYGYTF.

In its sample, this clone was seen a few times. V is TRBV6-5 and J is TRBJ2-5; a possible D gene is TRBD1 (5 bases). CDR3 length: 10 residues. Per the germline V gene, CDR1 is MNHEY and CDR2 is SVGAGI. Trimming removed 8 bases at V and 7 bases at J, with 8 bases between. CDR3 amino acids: CASGAGTQYF. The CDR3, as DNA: TGTGCCAGCGGGGCAGGGACCCAGTACTTC.

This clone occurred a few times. The CDR3 DNA sequence: TGTGCCAGTAGTATAGAACAGGGTGGCAATGAGCAGTTCTTC. Translating it yields CASSIEQGGNEQFF. V and J are TRBV19 and TRBJ2-1; TRBD1 might be the D (6 bases). Germline V gene data show CDR1 as LNHDA and CDR2 as SQIVND (reference sequence). V shed 0 bases and J shed 6 bases, with 9 bases lying between them. This CDR3 comprises 14 residues.

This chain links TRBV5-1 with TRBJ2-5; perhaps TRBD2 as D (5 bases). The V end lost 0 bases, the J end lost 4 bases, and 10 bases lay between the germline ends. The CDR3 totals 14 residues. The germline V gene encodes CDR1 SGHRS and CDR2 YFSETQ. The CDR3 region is CASSLATGSETQYF. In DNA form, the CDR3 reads TGCGCCAGCAGCTTGGCCACGGGGTCAGAGACCCAGTACTTC.